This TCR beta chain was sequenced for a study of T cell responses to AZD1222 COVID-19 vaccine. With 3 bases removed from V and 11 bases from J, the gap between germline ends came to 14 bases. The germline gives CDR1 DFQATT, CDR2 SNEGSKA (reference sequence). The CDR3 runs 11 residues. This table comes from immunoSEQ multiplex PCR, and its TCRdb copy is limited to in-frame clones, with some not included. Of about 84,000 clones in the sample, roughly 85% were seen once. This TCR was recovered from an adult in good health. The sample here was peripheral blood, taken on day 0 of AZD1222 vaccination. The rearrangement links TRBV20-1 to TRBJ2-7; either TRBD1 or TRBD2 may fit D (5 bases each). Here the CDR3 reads CSARGPRGEYF. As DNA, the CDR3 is TGCAGTGCTAGGGGGCCCCGGGGTGAGTACTTC.